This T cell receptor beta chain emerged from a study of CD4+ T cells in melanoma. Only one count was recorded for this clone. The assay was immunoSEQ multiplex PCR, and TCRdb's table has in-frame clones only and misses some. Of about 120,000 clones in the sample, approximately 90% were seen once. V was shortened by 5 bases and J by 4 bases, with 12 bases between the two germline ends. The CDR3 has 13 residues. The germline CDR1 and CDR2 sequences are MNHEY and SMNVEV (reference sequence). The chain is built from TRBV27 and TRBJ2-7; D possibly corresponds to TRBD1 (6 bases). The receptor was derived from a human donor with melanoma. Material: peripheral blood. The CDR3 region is CASSRETGYEQYF. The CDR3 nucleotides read TGTGCCAGCAGTAGAGAAACAGGGTACGAGCAGTACTTC.